This T cell receptor (beta chain) came from a study of early T cells in non-severe SARS-CoV-2 infection. From the 5' RACE reads, TCRdb called clonotypes with MiXCR, one entry per CDR3 protein. In the table there are 45,000 to 70,000 distinct CDR3 sequences, roughly 7.6% of which are singletons. Only a few counts were recorded for this clonotype. The germline CDR1 and CDR2 sequences are MNHNY and SVGAGI (reference sequence). Trimming removed 0 bases at V and 3 bases at J, with 18 bases between. The CDR3 has 17 residues. V usage is TRBV6-6 and J usage is TRBJ2-7; no firm D call. This specimen consisted of whole blood, obtained at baseline. The source of this sequence is an adult who was a healthcare worker with PCR-confirmed SARS-CoV-2 infection or an uninfected control (not recorded which). In nucleotides, the CDR3 is TGTGCCAGCAGTTACTCGCTCCTCCGCGGCTACATCTACGAGCAGTACTTC. Amino acid sequence: CASSYSLLRGYIYEQYF.